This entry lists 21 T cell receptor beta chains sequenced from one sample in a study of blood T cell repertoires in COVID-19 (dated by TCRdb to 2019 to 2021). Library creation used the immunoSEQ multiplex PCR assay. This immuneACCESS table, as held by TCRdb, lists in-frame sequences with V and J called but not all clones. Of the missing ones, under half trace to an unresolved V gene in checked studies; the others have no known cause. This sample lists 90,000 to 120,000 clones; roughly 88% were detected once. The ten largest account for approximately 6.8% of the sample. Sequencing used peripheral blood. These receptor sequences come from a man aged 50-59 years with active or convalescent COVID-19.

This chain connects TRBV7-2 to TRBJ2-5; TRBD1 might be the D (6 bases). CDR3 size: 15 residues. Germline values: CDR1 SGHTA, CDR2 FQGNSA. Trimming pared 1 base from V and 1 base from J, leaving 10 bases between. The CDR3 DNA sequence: TGTGCCAGCAGCTTAGTAGGGGGTTTCCAAGAGACCCAGTACTTC. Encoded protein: CASSLVGGFQETQYF.

This CDR3 is CASSQVYAGGPYEQFF. CDR3 bases: TGTGCCAGCAGCCAAGTTTATGCGGGAGGTCCTTATGAGCAGTTCTTC. The chain couples TRBV16 to TRBJ2-1; TRBD2 aligns across 8 bases. Germline-derived CDR1 and CDR2 are KGHSY and FQNENV. Unmatched junction bases numbered 11, after V lost 2 bases and J lost 8 bases. This CDR3 contains 16 residues.

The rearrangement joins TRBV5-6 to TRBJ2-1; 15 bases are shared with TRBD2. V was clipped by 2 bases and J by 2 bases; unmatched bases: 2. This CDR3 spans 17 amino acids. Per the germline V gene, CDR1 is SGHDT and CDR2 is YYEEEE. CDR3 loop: CASSFGLAGGTYNEQFF. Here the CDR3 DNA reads TGTGCCAGCAGCTTTGGACTAGCGGGAGGGACCTACAATGAGCAGTTCTTC.

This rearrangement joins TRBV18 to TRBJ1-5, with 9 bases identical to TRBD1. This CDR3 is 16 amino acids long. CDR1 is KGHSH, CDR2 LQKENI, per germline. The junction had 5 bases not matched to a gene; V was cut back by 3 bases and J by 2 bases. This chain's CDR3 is CASSPTGGQGNQPQHF. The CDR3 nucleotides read TGTGCCAGCTCACCTACAGGGGGCCAAGGCAATCAGCCCCAGCATTTT.

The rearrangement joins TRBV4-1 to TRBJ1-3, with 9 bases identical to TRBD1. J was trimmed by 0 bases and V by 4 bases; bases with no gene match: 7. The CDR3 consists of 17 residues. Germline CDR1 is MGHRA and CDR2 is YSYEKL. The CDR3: CASSLAQGATSGNTIYF. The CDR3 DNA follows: TGCGCCAGCAGCCTAGCACAGGGGGCGACCTCTGGAAACACCATATATTTT.

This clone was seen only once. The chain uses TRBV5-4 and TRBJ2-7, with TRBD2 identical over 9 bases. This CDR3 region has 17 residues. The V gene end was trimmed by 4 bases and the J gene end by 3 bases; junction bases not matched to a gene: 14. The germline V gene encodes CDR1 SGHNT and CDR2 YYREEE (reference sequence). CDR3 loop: CASSGAGGPPLLYEQYF. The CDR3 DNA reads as TGTGCCAGCAGCGGGGCGGGAGGGCCCCCCCTCCTCTACGAGCAGTACTTC.

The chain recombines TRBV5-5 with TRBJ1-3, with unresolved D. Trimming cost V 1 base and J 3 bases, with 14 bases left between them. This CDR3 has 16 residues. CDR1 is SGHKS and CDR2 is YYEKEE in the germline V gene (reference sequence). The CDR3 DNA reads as TGTGCCAGCAGCTTGACCGGGCTAGCCTTTGGAAACACCATATATTTT. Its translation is CASSLTGLAFGNTIYF.

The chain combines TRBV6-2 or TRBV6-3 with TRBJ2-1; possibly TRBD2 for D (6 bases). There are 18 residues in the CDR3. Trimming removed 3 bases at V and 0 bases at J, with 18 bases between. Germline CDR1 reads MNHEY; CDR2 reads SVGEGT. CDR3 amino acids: CASSYWGSGGNSYNEQFF. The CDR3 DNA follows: TGTGCCAGCAGTTATTGGGGTTCTGGCGGGAACTCCTACAATGAGCAGTTCTTC.

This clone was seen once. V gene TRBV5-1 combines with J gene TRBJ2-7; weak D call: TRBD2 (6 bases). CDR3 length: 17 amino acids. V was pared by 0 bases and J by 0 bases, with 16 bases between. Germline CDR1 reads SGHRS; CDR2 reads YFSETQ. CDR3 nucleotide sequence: TGCGCCAGCAGCTTGGTGCCGGGACTGCAGCCCTCCTACGAGCAGTACTTC. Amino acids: CASSLVPGLQPSYEQYF.

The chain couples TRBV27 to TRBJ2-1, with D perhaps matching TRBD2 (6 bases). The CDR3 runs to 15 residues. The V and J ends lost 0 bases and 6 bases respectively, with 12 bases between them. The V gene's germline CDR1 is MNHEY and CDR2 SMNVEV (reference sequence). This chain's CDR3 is CASSLSSAGPNEQFF. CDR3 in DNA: TGTGCCAGCAGTTTATCGAGTGCGGGACCCAATGAGCAGTTCTTC.

CDR3 in DNA: TGTGCCAGCAGCCAAGTCGCCAGGGGTTTCCTGTTTTTT. It encodes CASSQVARGFLFF. The chain uses TRBV3-1 (or the pseudogene TRBV3-2) and TRBJ1-4; tentatively, D is TRBD1 (6 bases). V lost 1 base to trimming and J lost 14 bases, with 14 bases between them. Germline V lookup: CDR1 LGHDT, CDR2 YNNKEL (reference sequence). There are 13 residues in the CDR3.

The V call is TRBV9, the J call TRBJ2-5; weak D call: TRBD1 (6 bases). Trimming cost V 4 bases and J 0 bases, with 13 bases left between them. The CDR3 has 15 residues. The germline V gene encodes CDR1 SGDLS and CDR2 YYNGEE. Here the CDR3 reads CASSTRQAYQETQYF. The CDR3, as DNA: TGTGCCAGCAGCACCAGACAGGCCTACCAAGAGACCCAGTACTTC.

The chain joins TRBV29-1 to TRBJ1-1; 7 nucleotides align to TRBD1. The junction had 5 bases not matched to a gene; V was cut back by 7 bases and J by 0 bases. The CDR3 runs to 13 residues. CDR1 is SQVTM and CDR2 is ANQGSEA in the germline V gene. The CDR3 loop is CSASGTVNTEAFF. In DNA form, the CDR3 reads TGCAGCGCTTCCGGGACAGTGAACACTGAAGCTTTCTTT.

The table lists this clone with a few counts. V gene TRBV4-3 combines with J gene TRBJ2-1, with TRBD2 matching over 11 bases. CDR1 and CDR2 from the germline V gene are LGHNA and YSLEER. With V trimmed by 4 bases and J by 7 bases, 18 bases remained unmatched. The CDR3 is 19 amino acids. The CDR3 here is CASSPVSGTSGGGRNEQFF. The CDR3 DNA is TGCGCCAGCAGCCCGGTCTCCGGGACTAGCGGAGGAGGGAGAAATGAGCAGTTCTTC.

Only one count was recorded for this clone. CDR3 sequence (DNA): TGTGCCAGTAGTCCTGACAGGGATCCCTATGGCTACACCTTC. Translated: CASSPDRDPYGYTF. The chain carries TRBV19 and TRBJ1-2; 7 bases line up with TRBD1. The germline V gene encodes CDR1 LNHDA and CDR2 SQIVND (reference sequence). J lost 4 bases, V lost 5 bases, and 7 bases had no gene match. The CDR3 sequence is 14 residues long.

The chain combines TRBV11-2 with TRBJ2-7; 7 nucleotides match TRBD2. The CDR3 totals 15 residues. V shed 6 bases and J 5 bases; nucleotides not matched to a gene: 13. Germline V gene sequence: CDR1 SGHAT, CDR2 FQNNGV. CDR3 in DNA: TGTGCCAGCAGTCCACCGGGACTACTCGGACACGAGCAGTACTTC. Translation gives CASSPPGLLGHEQYF.

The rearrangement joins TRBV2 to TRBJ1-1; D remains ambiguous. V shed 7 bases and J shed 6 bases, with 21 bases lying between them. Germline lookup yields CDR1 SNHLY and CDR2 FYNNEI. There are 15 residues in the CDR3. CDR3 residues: CASITEPGGRPEAFF. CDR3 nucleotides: TGTGCCAGCATTACGGAGCCGGGTGGGAGACCTGAAGCTTTCTTT.

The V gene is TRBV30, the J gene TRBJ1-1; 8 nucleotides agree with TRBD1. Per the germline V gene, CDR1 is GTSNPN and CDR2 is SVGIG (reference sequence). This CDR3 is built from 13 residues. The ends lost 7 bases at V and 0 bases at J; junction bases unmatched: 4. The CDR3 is CALRTGLNTEAFF. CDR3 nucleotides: TGTGCCTTGCGGACAGGGTTGAACACTGAAGCTTTCTTT.

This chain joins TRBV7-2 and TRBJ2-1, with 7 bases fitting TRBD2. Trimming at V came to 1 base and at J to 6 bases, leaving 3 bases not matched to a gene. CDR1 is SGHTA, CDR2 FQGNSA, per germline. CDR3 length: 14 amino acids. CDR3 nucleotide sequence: TGTGCCAGCAGCTTAGTCTGGGAGGGCAATGAGCAGTTCTTC. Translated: CASSLVWEGNEQFF. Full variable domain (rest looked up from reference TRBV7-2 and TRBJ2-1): GAGVSQSPSNKVTEKGKDVELRCDPISGHTALYWYRQSLGQGLEFLIYFQGNSAPDKSGLPSDRFSAERTGGSVSTLTIQRTQQEDSAVYLCASSLVWEGNEQFFGPGTRLTVL.

The CDR3 coding sequence is TGTGCCAGCTCCGGACTAGCGGGATACAATGAGCAGTTCTTC. Protein sequence: CASSGLAGYNEQFF. The chain employs TRBV27 and TRBJ2-1; TRBD2 matches 12 bases. CDR1 MNHEY and CDR2 SMNVEV come from the germline V gene (reference sequence). J lost 4 bases, V lost 8 bases, and 3 bases had no gene match. CDR3 size: 14 residues.

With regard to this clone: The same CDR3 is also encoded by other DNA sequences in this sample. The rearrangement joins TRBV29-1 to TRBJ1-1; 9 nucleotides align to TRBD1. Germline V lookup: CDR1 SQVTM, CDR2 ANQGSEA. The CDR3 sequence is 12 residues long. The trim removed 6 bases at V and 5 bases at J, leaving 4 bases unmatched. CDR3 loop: CSVDRGRTEAFF. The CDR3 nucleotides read TGCAGCGTGGACAGGGGTCGGACTGAAGCTTTCTTT. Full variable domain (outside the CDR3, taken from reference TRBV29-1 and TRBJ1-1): SAVISQKPSRDICQRGTSLTIQCQVDSQVTMMFWYRQQPGQSLTLIATANQGSEATYESGFVIDKFPISRPNLTFSTLTVSNMSPEDSSIYLCSVDRGRTEAFFGQGTRLTVV.